These 11 T cell receptor beta chains were all obtained from the same sample, sequenced in a study of blood T cells in healthy people across ages. Sample-barcoded 5' priming and a J-beta primer mix drove a second PCR of about 7 to 11 cycles. TCRdb reprocessed the 5' RACE reads via MiXCR and lists one record per CDR3 protein. The sample lists approximately 1,700,000 distinct CDR3 sequences, 30% to 40% seen once, with about 21% in the top ten. The source material was blood. These receptors originate from a human donor in good health.

This clonotype was detected only a few times. The CDR3 reads CASSVGQAYTVGEQYF. The DNA for the CDR3 is TGTGCCAGCAGTGTGGGACAGGCCTACACGGTTGGGGAGCAGTACTTC. The chain is built from TRBV28 and TRBJ2-7; 8 nucleotides line up with TRBD1. CDR3 length equals 16 residues. In germline, CDR1 is MDHEN, CDR2 SYDVKM. V trimming: 5 bases; J trimming: 7 bases; junction bases outside the gene matches: 16.

The V and J genes are TRBV11-3 and TRBJ1-2; 7 nucleotides match TRBD1. From germline, CDR1 is SGHNT and CDR2 YENEEA. The CDR3 sequence is 15 residues long. Trimming took 3 bases from V and 4 from J; bases not matched to a gene: 8. CDR3 in DNA: TGTGCCAGCAGCTTGGGGGACAGAGGATTCTATGGCTACACCTTC. Protein product: CASSLGDRGFYGYTF. Drawing the rest from reference TRBV11-3 and TRBJ1-2, the complete variable domain is EAGVVQSPRYKIIEKKQPVAFWCNPISGHNTLYWYLQNLGQGPELLIRYENEEAVDDSQLPKDRFSAERLKGVDSTLKIQPAELGDSAVYLCASSLGDRGFYGYTFGSGTRLTVV.

The chain combines TRBV12-3 or TRBV12-4 with TRBJ2-7; 7 bases match TRBD1. Trimming took 3 bases from V and 4 from J; bases not matched to a gene: 6. This CDR3 has 14 residues. In DNA, the CDR3 is TGTGCCAGCAGTTTGAACAGGGGCGGGTACGAGCAGTACTTC. Encoded protein: CASSLNRGGYEQYF.

This clonotype was counted between two and nine times. The chain couples TRBV7-9 to TRBJ2-3; tentative D call: TRBD1 (6 bases). CDR3 size: 15 residues. The V gene lost 0 bases and the J gene lost 1 base, with 8 bases spanning the gap. Per the germline V gene, CDR1 is SEHNR and CDR2 is FQNEAQ (reference sequence). The CDR3 sequence: CASSLADSRTDTQYF. CDR3 DNA sequence: TGTGCCAGCAGCTTAGCGGACAGTCGCACAGATACGCAGTATTTT. Combining the CDR3 with reference TRBV7-9 and TRBJ2-3 gives the whole variable domain DTGVSQNPRHKITKRGQNVTFRCDPISEHNRLYWYRQTLGQGPEFLTYFQNEAQLEKSRLLSDRFSAERPKGSFSTLEIQRTEQGDSAMYLCASSLADSRTDTQYFGPGTRLTVL.

This clonotype came up a few times. The gene calls are TRBV7-3 and TRBJ2-3; D gene unclear. The CDR3 is 14 amino acids. Germline V gives CDR1 SGHTA, CDR2 FQGTGA. V shed 5 bases and J shed 5 bases, with 14 bases lying between them. CDR3 in amino acids: CASSTQVVGDTQYF. CDR3 bases: TGTGCCAGCAGCACCCAGGTCGTGGGAGATACGCAGTATTTT. Filled out from reference TRBV7-3 and TRBJ2-3, the complete variable domain reads GAGVSQTPSNKVTEKGKYVELRCDPISGHTALYWYRQSLGQGPEFLIYFQGTGAADDSGLPNDRFFAVRPEGSVSTLKIQRTERGDSAVYLCASSTQVVGDTQYFGPGTRLTVL.

This clonotype showed up just a few times. The CDR3 region is CASSRDRGRHEQYF. For the CDR3, the DNA is TGTGCCAGCAGCCGGGACAGGGGGCGACACGAGCAGTACTTC. This chain connects TRBV6-5 to TRBJ2-7, with TRBD1 matching 12 bases. The CDR3 is 14 amino acids. Germline CDR1 is MNHEY and CDR2 is SVGAGI. V dropped 6 bases and J dropped 5; count of bases not matched to a gene: 5.

This clonotype has more than one count but fewer than ten. The chain joins TRBV10-3 to TRBJ2-5, with 14 positions matching TRBD2. The CDR3 length is 16 residues. After removal of 3 bases from V and 1 base from J, the junction contained 1 base not matched to a gene. Looked up from germline, CDR1 is ENHRY and CDR2 is SYGVKD. CDR3 protein: CAISEGTSGGQETQYF. CDR3 in DNA: TGTGCCATCAGTGAAGGGACTAGCGGGGGCCAAGAGACCCAGTACTTC.

V usage is TRBV10-3 and J usage is TRBJ1-6; TRBD1 aligns across 11 bases. V trimming: 6 bases; J trimming: 8 bases; junction bases outside the gene matches: 3. This CDR3 has 14 residues. The germline V gene encodes CDR1 ENHRY and CDR2 SYGVKD. The CDR3 is CAISSGQGDSPLHF. In DNA form, the CDR3 reads TGTGCCATCAGCTCGGGACAGGGGGATTCACCCCTCCACTTT.

The rearrangement links TRBV20-1 to TRBJ1-2; TRBD1 matches at 9 bases. The CDR3 is made up of 16 amino acids. From germline, CDR1 is DFQATT and CDR2 SNEGSKA (reference sequence). With 0 bases clipped from V and 3 bases from J, the junction kept 8 bases outside the gene matches. The CDR3 DNA reads as TGCAGTGCTAGAGATCGGAGGACAGGGGAATACTATGGCTACACCTTC. It yields the protein CSARDRRTGEYYGYTF.

The chain employs TRBV6-1 and TRBJ2-7, with D perhaps TRBD2 (6 bases). V lost 8 bases, J lost 3 bases, and 23 bases lay in between. Germline loops: CDR1 MNHNS, CDR2 SASEGT. The CDR3 is 16 amino acids. The DNA of the CDR3 is TGTGCCAGCCGAGGATCACCCGATTGGAGGGGCTACGAGCAGTACTTC. Translation: CASRGSPDWRGYEQYF.

The rearrangement joins TRBV7-2 to TRBJ2-1; 9 nucleotides line up with TRBD1. J was trimmed by 13 bases and V by 1 base; bases with no gene match: 14. Germline V gene data show CDR1 as SGHTA and CDR2 as FQGNSA. This CDR3 region has 16 residues. Here the CDR3 DNA reads TGTGCCAGCAGCTTAGAGGTGGGACAGGGCCAAGAGACCCAGTTCTTC. Amino acids: CASSLEVGQGQETQFF. Supplemented by reference TRBV7-2 and TRBJ2-1, the full variable domain reads GAGVSQSPSNKVTEKGKDVELRCDPISGHTALYWYRQSLGQGLEFLIYFQGNSAPDKSGLPSDRFSAERTGGSVSTLTIQRTQQEDSAVYLCASSLEVGQGQETQFFGPGTRLTVL.